This T cell receptor beta chain was sequenced for a study of blood T cell repertoires in COVID-19. Whole-study context: The origin of the acute and convalescent COVID-19 samples was the United States, Italy and Spain. T cells, B-cell-depleted T cells, or PBMCs provided the cDNA or gDNA that served as material.

Original processing methods: Quantification of nucleated cells was approximated via reference gene primer amplification. Here immunoSEQ multiplex PCR was the method, and the copy in TCRdb shows in-frame clones only, minus some. D and trimming come from the DNA, and the V and J calls and clone size come from that table. The table lists more than 120,000 clones, around nine tenths of them singletons. V lost 7 bases to trimming and J lost 6 bases, with 12 bases between them. The CDR3 extends over 11 amino acids. CDR1 and CDR2 (germline): DFQATT, SNEGSKA (reference sequence). The chain uses TRBV20-1 and TRBJ1-1, with D uncertain. The TCR originated in a human donor in a cohort sampled during active COVID-19. What was sequenced was peripheral blood. DNA of the CDR3: TGCAGTGTAGACGAGAGGGCTGAAGCTTTCTTT. It translates to CSVDERAEAFF.